The T cell receptor (beta chain) described here comes from a study of circulating CD8 cells and anti-PD-1 response in melanoma. Study-level information: Nivolumab was given intravenously at 3 mg/kg every 2 weeks.

This clonotype was observed a handful of times. Four subsets defined by PD-1 and/or TIGIT were sorted from live CD3+CD8+TCRalphabeta+ cells. TCR libraries were prepared from roughly 15 ng of total RNA with the QIAseq Immune Repertoire TCR panel. TCRdb reanalysed the reads using MiXCR and keeps one entry per CDR3 protein. The data hold about 110 distinct CDR3 sequences, with around a quarter observed a single time. The V gene's germline CDR1 is SNHLY and CDR2 FYNNEI. CDR3 length: 16 amino acids. The V gene lost 3 bases and the J gene lost 8 bases, with 20 bases spanning the gap. Here the sequenced sample was CD8+ T cells from PBMCs, taken at baseline or after one month of anti-PD-1 therapy (not recorded which). The receptor comes from a human donor with melanoma. The chain joins TRBV2 to TRBJ2-1; no clear D gene. As DNA, the CDR3 is TGTGCCAGCAGTGATCCCTCCGAAGCCACGTCAGATGAGCAGTTCTTC. This translates into CASSDPSEATSDEQFF.